These T cell receptor beta chains were read from a single sample in a study of identical twins. TCRdb reprocessed the 5' RACE reads with MiXCR, giving one entry per CDR3 protein. The sample records some 1,600,000 distinct CDR3 sequences, 25% to 35% being singletons. Specimen: cord blood. The receptors were gathered from a newborn girl in good health. Both conserved end residues are part of each CDR3. Each record gives: clone size, D gene, V gene, CDR3 length, J gene, CDR3 protein, CDR3 DNA. A D gene is named only where the DNA matches it firmly. Clone size is given for some rows only: seen once, a few or many times, or a class if the clone is expanded.

.	.	TRBV24-1	15	TRBJ2-3	CATSERVLGTDTQYF	TGTGCCACCAGTGAGAGGGTTTTGGGCACAGATACGCAGTATTTT
few	TRBD2	TRBV20-1	13	TRBJ2-3	CSAGLESTDTQYF	TGCAGTGCTGGACTAGAAAGCACAGATACGCAGTATTTT
few	.	TRBV10-3	15	TRBJ2-5	CAISGRPGHQETQYF	TGTGCCATCAGTGGGCGACCGGGACACCAAGAGACCCAGTACTTC
few	.	TRBV4-2	15	TRBJ2-7	CASSQDWAVGDEQYF	TGTGCCAGCAGCCAAGATTGGGCAGTGGGGGACGAGCAGTACTTC
few	TRBD2	TRBV4-2	15	TRBJ2-5	CASSQVGTSGSVQYF	TGTGCCAGCAGCCAAGTGGGGACTAGCGGGAGTGTGCAGTACTTC
.	.	TRBV20-1	14	TRBJ2-7	CSAPPSASSNEQYF	TGCAGTGCCCCCCCTAGCGCTTCCTCGAATGAGCAGTACTTC
few	.	TRBV7-7	20	TRBJ2-1	CASSYYFHLGTISSYNEQFF	TGTGCTAGCAGCTACTATTTCCATCTCGGGACCATCTCCTCCTACAATGAGCAGTTCTTC
few	TRBD2	TRBV9	15	TRBJ2-1	CASSLSPGGVNEQFF	TGTGCCAGCAGCCTTTCGCCGGGGGGAGTCAATGAGCAGTTCTTC
few	.	TRBV20-1	14	TRBJ2-7	CSAGAQTVSYEQYF	TGCAGTGCTGGAGCCCAGACAGTCTCCTACGAGCAGTACTTC
few	.	TRBV20-1	18	TRBJ1-2	CSARDLRQGLRGNYGYTF	TGCAGTGCTAGAGATCTCCGGCAGGGGTTGAGGGGGAACTATGGCTACACCTTC
.	TRBD1	TRBV6-5	14	TRBJ2-5	CASSYPRTGCEQYF	TGTGCCAGCAGTTACCCGAGGACAGGGTGTGAGCAGTACTTC
few	.	TRBV2	13	TRBJ2-5	CATTDYIRETQYF	TGTGCCACCACCGACTATATACGAGAGACCCAGTACTTC
.	.	TRBV4-2	19	TRBJ2-3	CASSQEMGFSSASDGTQYF	TGTGCCAGCAGCCAAGAAATGGGATTCTCTAGCGCGTCTGACGGTACGCAGTATTTT
few	TRBD2	TRBV10-3	19	TRBJ2-5	CAISADWQGWTSVQETQYF	TGTGCCATCAGTGCTGACTGGCAGGGCTGGACTAGCGTCCAAGAGACCCAGTACTTC
.	TRBD1	TRBV5-6	17	TRBJ1-1	CASSFTGGWIAHTEAFF	TGTGCCAGCAGCTTCACAGGGGGCTGGATAGCTCACACTGAAGCTTTCTTT
few	.	TRBV29-1	13	TRBJ1-5	CSVNDGPNQPQHF	TGCAGCGTGAATGACGGACCCAATCAGCCCCAGCATTTT
many	.	TRBV7-6	13	TRBJ2-7	CASSLETNYEQYF	TGTGCCAGCAGCTTAGAGACCAACTACGAGCAGTACTTC
.	.	TRBV20-1	14	TRBJ2-3	CSARELSGTDTQYF	TGCAGTGCTAGAGAGCTATCCGGCACAGATACGCAGTATTTT
.	.	TRBV29-1	16	TRBJ1-1	CSAEAEFRFMNTEAFF	TGCAGCGCTGAGGCGGAATTCCGTTTCATGAACACTGAAGCTTTCTTT
few	.	TRBV7-2	15	TRBJ1-6	CASSLVTLAASPLHF	TGTGCCAGCAGCTTAGTTACTCTAGCTGCTTCACCCCTCCACTTT
.	.	TRBV7-9	11	TRBJ1-4	CASSLTGWLFF	TGTGCCAGCAGCTTAACAGGGTGGCTGTTTTTT
.	.	TRBV28	11	TRBJ2-4	CATTPGAEQYF	TGTGCCACCACTCCGGGGGCGGAGCAGTACTTC
.	TRBD1	TRBV12-3/TRBV12-4	17	TRBJ1-3	CASSPGQGASSGNTIYF	TGTGCCAGCAGCCCAGGACAGGGGGCAAGCTCTGGAAACACCATATATTTT
.	.	TRBV6-1	18	TRBJ1-4	CASSTYRAFLQRGEKLFF	TGTGCCAGCAGTACCTACCGGGCCTTTCTTCAGAGAGGTGAAAAACTGTTTTTT
many	.	TRBV29-1	14	TRBJ2-7	CSVEDYSSSYEQYF	TGCAGCGTTGAAGACTACTCCAGCTCCTACGAGCAGTACTTC
few	TRBD2	TRBV2	17	TRBJ2-3	CASRTPGLALLTDTQYF	TGTGCCAGCAGAACTCCGGGACTAGCGTTATTGACAGATACGCAGTATTTT
.	TRBD1	TRBV11-2	16	TRBJ1-1	CASSLGQGSRYTEAFF	TGTGCCAGCAGCTTAGGACAGGGCTCCAGATACACTGAAGCTTTCTTT
few	.	TRBV12-3/TRBV12-4	14	TRBJ2-3	CASSFLGLADTQYF	TGTGCCAGCAGTTTCTTAGGGTTGGCAGATACGCAGTATTTT
.	.	TRBV7-2	16	TRBJ2-3	CASSYISGSSTDTQYF	TGTGCCAGCAGCTACATATCAGGGTCTAGCACAGATACGCAGTATTTT
few	.	TRBV6-1	15	TRBJ1-1	CASSEDEGRRTEAFF	TGTGCCAGCAGTGAAGACGAGGGGAGGAGGACTGAAGCTTTCTTT
.	.	TRBV30	12	TRBJ2-1	CAWSSTQLGQFF	TGTGCCTGGAGTAGCACGCAACTAGGGCAGTTCTTC
.	.	TRBV27	14	TRBJ2-1	CASSFLTSPNEQFF	TGTGCCAGCAGTTTCTTGACTAGTCCCAATGAGCAGTTCTTC
once	.	TRBV2	14	TRBJ2-7	CASSEKRGFYEQYF	TGTGCCAGCAGCGAGAAGAGGGGATTTTACGAGCAGTACTTC